These 32 T cell receptor beta chains were sequenced from one sample in a study of blood T cell repertoires in COVID-19. The table came from immunoSEQ multiplex PCR; TCRdb's copy has only in-frame clones and leaves some out. The sample lists 200,000 to 250,000 clones; 88% were seen once. Sequenced sample: peripheral blood. Receptors originate from a man aged 18 to 29 with active or convalescent COVID-19.

The chain is built from TRBV7-3 and TRBJ2-5; a possible D gene is TRBD2 (6 bases). V lost 3 bases and J 7 bases, leaving 12 bases between the germline ends. Germline V lookup: CDR1 SGHTA, CDR2 FQGTGA. This CDR3 has 13 amino acids. The CDR3 coding sequence is TGTGCCAGCAGCTTCGGGCGGGACGGGACCCAGTACTTC. Translated, it gives CASSFGRDGTQYF.

This clone appeared a few times. The chain recombines TRBV29-1 with TRBJ2-1; TRBD2 aligns across 9 bases. Germline CDR1 and CDR2: SQVTM and ANQGSEA. The CDR3 loop spans 17 amino acids. V trimming: 6 bases; J trimming: 0 bases; junction bases outside the gene matches: 12. The CDR3 loop is CSVPGGRDLSSYNEQFF. The CDR3 DNA follows: TGCAGCGTCCCCGGCGGGAGGGATCTAAGCTCCTACAATGAGCAGTTCTTC.

The gene calls are TRBV30 and TRBJ1-3; unclear D gene. V lost 2 bases, J lost 2 bases, and 16 bases lay in between. In germline, CDR1 is GTSNPN, CDR2 SVGIG (reference sequence). The CDR3 length is 16 residues. The CDR3 loop is CAWSPGASTTGNTIYF. CDR3 DNA sequence: TGTGCCTGGAGTCCTGGAGCCTCGACGACTGGAAACACCATATATTTT.

CDR3 loop: CASSLGGGVPEQFF. The CDR3 DNA reads TGTGCCAGCAGCTTAGGGGGAGGGGTCCCTGAGCAGTTCTTC. The rearrangement uses TRBV11-3 and TRBJ2-1; TRBD2 aligns across 7 bases. With 1 base clipped from V and 9 bases from J, the junction kept 6 bases outside the gene matches. Germline assignment: CDR1 SGHNT and CDR2 YENEEA. The CDR3 totals 14 residues.

This chain uses TRBV12-3 or TRBV12-4 with TRBJ1-2, with D possibly TRBD1 on 6 matching bases. The germline V and J ends were trimmed by 3 bases and 7 bases, with 12 bases remaining between them. This CDR3 spans 13 amino acids. Here the CDR3 reads CASSFLQGGGYTF. CDR3 bases: TGTGCCAGCAGTTTCTTACAGGGTGGTGGCTACACCTTC.

This chain joins TRBV3-1 (or the pseudogene TRBV3-2) and TRBJ1-3; TRBD1 is a possible D gene (6 bases). Trimming removed 2 bases at V and 4 bases at J, with 9 bases between. Germline V gene data show CDR1 as LGHDT and CDR2 as YNNKEL (reference sequence). The CDR3 loop spans 14 amino acids. CDR3 amino acids: CASSQRGSGNTIYF. The CDR3 coding sequence is TGTGCCAGCAGCCAAAGGGGGTCCGGAAACACCATATATTTT.

The chain is built from TRBV19 and TRBJ1-3; maybe TRBD1 (5 bases). Trimming stripped 10 bases from V and 1 base from J, with 14 bases between. CDR1 and CDR2 from the germline V gene are LNHDA and SQIVND (reference sequence). The CDR3 is 14 amino acids. CDR3 sequence reads: CATNQGRSGNTIYF. DNA for the CDR3: TGTGCCACCAACCAGGGTCGGTCTGGAAACACCATATATTTT.

V is TRBV9 and J is TRBJ2-5, with 7 bases that match TRBD2. The V gene's germline CDR1 is SGDLS and CDR2 YYNGEE. With V trimmed by 2 bases and J by 5 bases, 12 bases remained unmatched. The length of the CDR3 is 16 residues. CDR3 region: CASSVGSPSGRETQYF. The CDR3 region has the DNA TGTGCCAGCAGCGTCGGCAGCCCTAGCGGACGGGAGACCCAGTACTTC.

J is TRBJ2-1 and V is TRBV6-4, with D possibly matching TRBD1 (6 bases). Trimming took off 0 bases at V and 9 bases at J, with 15 bases between the two ends. CDR3 size: 15 residues. Germline assignment: CDR1 MRHNA and CDR2 SNTAGT. The CDR3 reads CASSDSHLQGSEQFF. CDR3 in DNA: TGTGCCAGCAGTGACTCGCATCTACAGGGAAGTGAGCAGTTCTTC.

This chain links TRBV4-1 with TRBJ1-5; D possibly corresponds to TRBD1 (5 bases). The ends were cut back, 4 bases at V and 0 bases at J, with 13 bases in the middle. The CDR3 length is 16 residues. Looked up from germline, CDR1 is MGHRA and CDR2 is YSYEKL. The CDR3 loop is CASSRRTLDSNQPQHF. The CDR3 nucleotides read TGCGCCAGCAGCCGACGGACATTAGATAGCAATCAGCCCCAGCATTTT.

This chain uses TRBV3-1 (or the pseudogene TRBV3-2) with TRBJ1-1; the D is unclear. Germline-derived CDR1 and CDR2 are LGHDT and YNNKEL (reference sequence). Deletions cut 0 bases from V and 4 bases from J, with 18 bases between. The CDR3 is made up of 17 amino acids. The CDR3 sequence: CASSQDSRMVGLTEAFF. Here the CDR3 DNA reads TGTGCCAGCAGCCAAGATTCCAGGATGGTCGGTCTCACTGAAGCTTTCTTT.

The V and J genes are TRBV7-3 and TRBJ1-1; tentatively, D is TRBD1 (5 bases). There are 14 residues in the CDR3. Between the trimmed V and J ends, which lost 5 bases and 1 base, there was a span of 11 bases. Germline V gives CDR1 SGHTA, CDR2 FQGTGA. This CDR3 is CASSITGPNTEAFF. The CDR3 DNA sequence: TGTGCCAGCAGCATCACAGGACCGAACACTGAAGCTTTCTTT.

This rearrangement joins TRBV6-5 to TRBJ2-7, with 9 bases fitting TRBD1. Germline V lookup: CDR1 MNHEY, CDR2 SVGAGI. The CDR3 totals 15 residues. V was pared by 2 bases and J by 6 bases, with 8 bases of the junction left unmatched. CDR3 bases: TGTGCCAGCAGTTACGGCCCGGGACAGGGCGTCGAGCAGTACTTC. It encodes CASSYGPGQGVEQYF.

Only a few counts were recorded for this clone. The chain is built from TRBV29-1 and TRBJ2-6; no clear D. Germline V gene sequence: CDR1 SQVTM, CDR2 ANQGSEA. The CDR3 contains 13 residues. The V end was cut by 6 bases, the J end by 0 bases, with 6 bases between. The CDR3 coding sequence is TGCAGCGTGAGACACTCTGGGGCCAACGTCCTGACTTTC. This codes for CSVRHSGANVLTF.

The gene calls are TRBV9 and TRBJ2-5; 10 bases line up with TRBD2. V shed 0 bases, J shed 5 bases, and the junction held 4 bases outside the gene matches. CDR3 length equals 15 residues. CDR1 is SGDLS, CDR2 YYNGEE, per germline. The CDR3 sequence is CASSVEGLARETQYF. CDR3 in DNA: TGTGCCAGCAGCGTAGAGGGACTAGCGCGGGAGACCCAGTACTTC.

The rearrangement uses TRBV12-3 or TRBV12-4 and TRBJ1-2; TRBD1 is a possible D gene (5 bases). This CDR3 contains 13 residues. The V gene lost 7 bases and the J gene lost 1 base, with 10 bases spanning the gap. Here the CDR3 DNA reads TGTGCCAGCACGTTGGGGGGTAACTATGGCTACACCTTC. Translating it yields CASTLGGNYGYTF.

This chain joins TRBV18 and TRBJ2-7; no definite D call. CDR1 and CDR2 from the germline V gene are KGHSH and LQKENI. The CDR3 totals 13 residues. Deletions cut 5 bases from V and 3 bases from J, with 11 bases between. The chain's CDR3 is CASSDLNGYEQYF. The CDR3 DNA follows: TGTGCCAGCTCAGACTTAAACGGCTACGAGCAGTACTTC.

V gene TRBV6-5 combines with J gene TRBJ1-5; 7 bases line up with TRBD1. The length of the CDR3 is 14 residues. Germline lookup yields CDR1 MNHEY and CDR2 SVGAGI. V lost 8 bases, J lost 5 bases, and 9 bases stayed unmatched. CDR3 nucleotides: TGTGCCAGCCAAACCGGAGGGGGCGATCAGCCCCAGCATTTT. Translating gives CASQTGGGDQPQHF.

The chain couples TRBV6-1 to TRBJ2-1, with TRBD2 matching over 7 bases. Germline CDR1 is MNHNS and CDR2 is SASEGT. The CDR3 runs 16 residues. V dropped 0 bases and J dropped 7; count of bases not matched to a gene: 9. The CDR3 sequence is CASSEATSSGQNEQFF. CDR3 bases: TGTGCCAGCAGTGAAGCGACTAGCAGCGGACAAAATGAGCAGTTCTTC.

V usage is TRBV7-2 and J usage is TRBJ2-2, with no clear D. CDR1 and CDR2 (germline): SGHTA, FQGNSA. This CDR3 has 14 residues. V lost 1 base and J 4 bases, leaving 7 bases between the germline ends. CDR3 in amino acids: CASSLGGSTGELFF. DNA of the CDR3: TGTGCCAGCAGCTTAGGAGGTTCCACCGGGGAGCTGTTTTTT.

CDR3 DNA: TGTGCCAGCAGTTTATTTATCGGGACTAGCCCCATAGATACGCAGTATTTT. Protein product: CASSLFIGTSPIDTQYF. The chain carries TRBV27 and TRBJ2-3, with 9 nucleotides matching TRBD2. J gave up 5 bases and V 1 base, and 10 bases lay outside the gene matches. Germline V gene data show CDR1 as MNHEY and CDR2 as SMNVEV (reference sequence). CDR3 length: 17 residues.

V gene TRBV10-1 combines with J gene TRBJ2-1, with a tentative D call TRBD2 (5 bases). The germline gives CDR1 WNHNN, CDR2 SYGVQD (reference sequence). The CDR3 length is 15 residues. V lost 8 bases, J lost 5 bases, and 19 bases lay in between. This CDR3 reads CASAPLGRANNEQFF. In nucleotides, the CDR3 is TGCGCCAGCGCCCCTCTTGGGAGAGCTAACAATGAGCAGTTCTTC.

The chain has TRBV7-2 and TRBJ1-1, with 9 positions matching TRBD1. The CDR3 loop spans 15 amino acids. Germline V gene sequence: CDR1 SGHTA, CDR2 FQGNSA. Germline trimming cut 5 bases from V and 2 bases from J; bases unmatched to any gene: 6. The CDR3 DNA reads TGTGCCAGCAGCCCTCGGGGACAGGGTAACACTGAAGCTTTCTTT. It yields the protein CASSPRGQGNTEAFF.

The sample holds one count of this clone. This chain joins TRBV6-5 and TRBJ2-1; 8 nucleotides line up with TRBD2. J was trimmed by 0 bases and V by 6 bases; bases with no gene match: 4. Germline CDR1 and CDR2: MNHEY and SVGAGI. The CDR3 runs to 15 residues. CDR3 coding DNA: TGTGCCAGCAGGGTAGCGGGGAGCTCCTACAATGAGCAGTTCTTC. It translates to CASRVAGSSYNEQFF.

This clone appeared a few times. J is TRBJ2-1 and V is TRBV29-1; TRBD2 matches 9 bases. The CDR3 runs 15 residues. Germline V gene data show CDR1 as SQVTM and CDR2 as ANQGSEA. The V gene end was trimmed by 4 bases and the J gene end by 5 bases; junction bases not matched to a gene: 9. Here the CDR3 DNA reads TGCAGCGTTGTCAATTGGCGGGAGGGTGACAATGAGCAGTTCTTC. Translation gives CSVVNWREGDNEQFF.

CDR3 coding DNA: TGTGCCAGCAGTTTATGGACGGGACAGGGCAATTCACCCCTCCACTTT. Encoded protein: CASSLWTGQGNSPLHF. The chain couples TRBV28 to TRBJ1-6; TRBD1 agrees at 9 bases. Germline-derived CDR1 and CDR2 are MDHEN and SYDVKM. Trimming removed 0 bases from V and 7 bases from J; junction bases left unmatched: 4. The CDR3 covers 16 residues.

The CDR3 DNA sequence: TGTGCCAGCAGTTTATCCCCTTTTTTAGCGGGGGGCTCCTACAATGAGCAGTTCTTC. This translates into CASSLSPFLAGGSYNEQFF. The chain is built from TRBV27 and TRBJ2-1; 10 bases line up with TRBD2. With V trimmed by 0 bases and J by 0 bases, 8 bases remained unmatched. Germline CDR1 reads MNHEY; CDR2 reads SMNVEV (reference sequence). This CDR3 has 19 amino acids.

The CDR3 sequence is CAWTPGLANTGELFF. DNA of the CDR3: TGTGCCTGGACTCCGGGACTAGCCAACACCGGGGAGCTGTTTTTT. The rearrangement links TRBV30 to TRBJ2-2, with 9 bases matching TRBD2. Trimming took 4 bases from V and 2 from J; bases not matched to a gene: 5. Germline-derived CDR1 and CDR2 are GTSNPN and SVGIG (reference sequence). This CDR3 is 15 amino acids long.

The chain carries TRBV5-5 and TRBJ2-1; 10 bases agree with TRBD2. Germline values: CDR1 SGHKS, CDR2 YYEKEE (reference sequence). The CDR3 is made up of 16 amino acids. The ends lost 0 bases at V and 4 bases at J; junction bases unmatched: 4. CDR3 residues: CASSLAPSGRYNEQFF. CDR3 DNA sequence: TGTGCCAGCAGCTTGGCCCCTAGCGGGAGATACAATGAGCAGTTCTTC.

The V gene is TRBV6-5, the J gene TRBJ1-3; D is uncertain. The V gene's germline CDR1 is MNHEY and CDR2 SVGAGI. The CDR3 covers 14 residues. Trimming took 6 bases from V and 4 from J, leaving 13 bases between them. The CDR3 here is CASSGPGSGNTIYF. The CDR3 DNA reads TGTGCCAGCAGCGGACCGGGGTCCGGAAACACCATATATTTT.

The V gene is TRBV2, the J gene TRBJ2-7; TRBD1 might be the D (6 bases). The V gene's germline CDR1 is SNHLY and CDR2 FYNNEI. The V end was cut by 8 bases, the J end by 5 bases, with 16 bases between. The CDR3 consists of 13 residues. The CDR3 is CASDNRVKDEQYF. As DNA, the CDR3 is TGTGCCAGCGATAACAGGGTAAAGGACGAGCAGTACTTC.

The genes are TRBV2 and TRBJ1-4, with D perhaps matching TRBD1 (5 bases). Germline assignment: CDR1 SNHLY and CDR2 FYNNEI. Trimming cost V 5 bases and J 6 bases, with 13 bases left between them. The CDR3 has 14 residues. Written as DNA, the CDR3 is TGTGCCAGCAGTACGGACAAATGGGATGAAAAACTGTTTTTT. Protein product: CASSTDKWDEKLFF.